The 32 T cell receptor beta chains below come from one sample, sequenced in a study of memory CD4+ T cells and cytomegalovirus serostatus. Single viable CD3+CD4+CD8-CD45RO+ cells were sorted as the memory CD4+ T cells. The data were produced by immunoSEQ multiplex PCR, yet TCRdb's version contains in-frame clones alone and is incomplete. The sample shows about 42,000 clones, around 82% of them seen only once. The sequenced sample consisted of memory CD4+ T cells from blood. The receptors stem from an adult in good health and CMV-seronegative.

The chain carries TRBV29-1 and TRBJ1-1; D might be TRBD1 (5 bases). The ends were cut back, 6 bases at V and 1 base at J, with 9 bases in the middle. This CDR3 spans 12 amino acids. The germline V gene has CDR1 SQVTM and CDR2 ANQGSEA. The DNA for the CDR3 is TGCAGCGTCGGGGACCCGAACACTGAAGCTTTCTTT. This sequence encodes CSVGDPNTEAFF. The whole variable domain, remainder taken from reference TRBV29-1 and TRBJ1-1, is SAVISQKPSRDICQRGTSLTIQCQVDSQVTMMFWYRQQPGQSLTLIATANQGSEATYESGFVIDKFPISRPNLTFSTLTVSNMSPEDSSIYLCSVGDPNTEAFFGQGTRLTVV.

The chain couples TRBV25-1 to TRBJ1-5; TRBD1 might be the D (5 bases). The germline V gene has CDR1 MGHDK and CDR2 SYGVNS. Trimming left V 5 bases short and J 6 bases short, with 14 bases between. This CDR3 is 14 amino acids long. CDR3 loop: CASSLGGDGQPQHF. CDR3 nucleotides: TGTGCCAGCAGTCTGGGGGGGGATGGTCAGCCCCAGCATTTT.

The chain couples TRBV19 to TRBJ2-7, with D uncertain. The CDR3 has 13 amino acids. Germline lookup yields CDR1 LNHDA and CDR2 SQIVND (reference sequence). V was clipped by 8 bases and J by 3 bases, with 14 bases between them. CDR3 sequence reads: CASSPPGDYEQYF. Written as DNA, the CDR3 is TGTGCCAGTTCTCCCCCCGGAGACTACGAGCAGTACTTC.

The chain carries TRBV14 and TRBJ1-2; D possibly corresponds to TRBD1 (6 bases). CDR1 SGHDN and CDR2 FVKESK come from the germline V gene. The CDR3 spans 12 residues. The V and J ends lost 3 bases and 6 bases respectively, with 8 bases between them. Written as DNA, the CDR3 is TGTGCCAGCAGCCATTACAGGGATGGCTACACCTTC. This encodes CASSHYRDGYTF.

J is TRBJ1-5 and V is TRBV19; D uncertain. CDR3 length equals 12 residues. The V gene's germline CDR1 is LNHDA and CDR2 SQIVND (reference sequence). Between the trimmed V and J ends, which lost 4 bases and 7 bases, there was a span of 8 bases. The CDR3 reads CASSKSRQPQHF. In nucleotides, the CDR3 is TGTGCCAGTAGTAAGTCCCGGCAGCCCCAGCATTTT. The whole variable domain, remainder taken from reference TRBV19 and TRBJ1-5, is DGGITQSPKYLFRKEGQNVTLSCEQNLNHDAMYWYRQDPGQGLRLIYYSQIVNDFQKGDIAEGYSVSREKKESFPLTVTSAQKNPTAFYLCASSKSRQPQHFGDGTRLSIL.

V gene TRBV5-1 combines with J gene TRBJ1-6; no clear D gene. The V gene lost 0 bases and the J gene lost 7 bases, with 11 bases spanning the gap. The germline V gene has CDR1 SGHRS and CDR2 YFSETQ. The CDR3 spans 15 residues. CDR3 coding DNA: TGCGCCAGCAGCTTGGTGGCAGGCCTCAATTCACCCCTCCACTTT. It yields the protein CASSLVAGLNSPLHF. Drawing the rest from reference TRBV5-1 and TRBJ1-6, the complete variable domain is KAGVTQTPRYLIKTRGQQVTLSCSPISGHRSVSWYQQTPGQGLQFLFEYFSETQRNKGNFPGRFSGRQFSNSRSEMNVSTLELGDSALYLCASSLVAGLNSPLHFGNGTRLTVT.

The V gene is TRBV6-6, the J gene TRBJ2-5, with D unresolved. The CDR3 covers 13 residues. Trimming removed 0 bases from V and 4 bases from J, with 6 bases in between. Germline CDR1 reads MNHNY; CDR2 reads SVGAGI (reference sequence). The CDR3 nucleotides are TGTGCCAGCAGTTACTCGGGCGCAGAGACCCAGTACTTC. Protein sequence: CASSYSGAETQYF.

The genes are TRBV9 and TRBJ2-5; either TRBD1 or TRBD2 may fit D (6 bases each). The V and J ends lost 3 bases and 5 bases respectively, with 17 bases between them. CDR3 length: 15 amino acids. CDR1 and CDR2 (germline): SGDLS, YYNGEE. The CDR3 reads CASSGERGAGETQYF. The CDR3, as DNA: TGTGCCAGCAGCGGCGAGAGGGGGGCCGGGGAGACCCAGTACTTC.

The chain couples TRBV19 to TRBJ2-3; D gene unclear. The CDR3 consists of 12 residues. Trimming took off 3 bases at V and 6 bases at J, with 7 bases between the two ends. Per germline, CDR1 LNHDA and CDR2 SQIVND (reference sequence). CDR3 region: CASSISSDTQYF. The CDR3 coding sequence is TGTGCCAGTAGTATTTCGTCCGATACGCAGTATTTT.

This clone appeared a few times. This sequence joins TRBV29-1 and TRBJ1-2; 7 nucleotides agree with TRBD1. J lost 8 bases, V lost 4 bases, and 4 bases had no gene match. The CDR3 contains 11 residues. The V gene's germline CDR1 is SQVTM and CDR2 ANQGSEA. DNA of the CDR3: TGCAGCGTTGGTCAGGGGGGCGGCTACACCTTC. Protein sequence: CSVGQGGGYTF.

V usage is TRBV30 and J usage is TRBJ1-3; TRBD1 agrees at 9 bases. The length of the CDR3 is 18 residues. CDR1 is GTSNPN, CDR2 SVGIG, per germline (reference sequence). The junction had 14 bases not matched to a gene; V was cut back by 5 bases and J by 0 bases. CDR3 amino acids: CAWGRLLGTGRSGNTIYF. The DNA for the CDR3 is TGTGCCTGGGGTCGCCTTCTTGGGACAGGGCGCTCTGGAAACACCATATATTTT. Supplemented by reference TRBV30 and TRBJ1-3, the full variable domain reads SQTIHQWPATLVQPVGSPLSLECTVEGTSNPNLYWYRQAAGRGLQLLFYSVGIGQISSEVPQNLSASRPQDRQFILSSKKLLLSDSGFYLCAWGRLLGTGRSGNTIYFGEGSWLTVV.

The chain carries TRBV19 and TRBJ2-4; D may be TRBD1 or TRBD2 (5 bases each). The CDR3 has 14 residues. CDR1 and CDR2 from the germline V gene are LNHDA and SQIVND (reference sequence). V lost 7 bases and J 7 bases, leaving 17 bases between the germline ends. The CDR3 here is CASTPGRDGNIQYF. The DNA for the CDR3 is TGTGCCAGTACTCCCGGTAGGGACGGGAACATTCAGTACTTC.

The V and J genes are TRBV10-2 and TRBJ2-1; 9 positions agree with TRBD2. The V gene's germline CDR1 is WSHSY and CDR2 SAAADI. The J segment lost 4 bases and the V segment lost 4 bases, leaving 8 bases of the junction unmatched. This CDR3 is 16 amino acids long. The CDR3 bases are TGCGCCAGCAGTGGGGCTAGCGGGGATAGTTACAATGAGCAGTTCTTC. This gives the protein CASSGASGDSYNEQFF.

The chain has TRBV28 and TRBJ2-2; D gene uncertain. The CDR3 spans 11 residues. Deletions cut 7 bases from V and 4 bases from J, with 4 bases between. Per the germline V gene, CDR1 is MDHEN and CDR2 is SYDVKM. The CDR3: CASTFTGELFF. DNA for the CDR3: TGTGCCAGCACATTCACCGGGGAGCTGTTTTTT.

The rearrangement joins TRBV7-2 to TRBJ2-5, with D possibly TRBD2 on 5 matching bases. The germline V and J ends were trimmed by 2 bases and 5 bases, with 15 bases remaining between them. The CDR3 length is 15 residues. Germline CDR1 is SGHTA and CDR2 is FQGNSA. The CDR3 DNA follows: TGTGCCAGCAGCTTAAGGTTCCAGCGAGGGGAGACCCAGTACTTC. Translated: CASSLRFQRGETQYF.

The rearrangement joins TRBV19 to TRBJ1-6; D gene uncertain. This CDR3 spans 14 amino acids. The germline CDR1 and CDR2 sequences are LNHDA and SQIVND (reference sequence). Trimming took 3 bases from V and 7 from J, leaving 10 bases between them. Here the CDR3 DNA reads TGTGCCAGTAGTATCCAGGATTCAAATTCACCCCTCCACTTT. It codes for CASSIQDSNSPLHF.

This clone was seen more than once but under ten times. The chain uses TRBV7-8 and TRBJ2-5, with a weak D call TRBD2 (6 bases). V lost 7 bases and J lost 4, with 16 bases in between. This CDR3 comprises 14 residues. The germline gives CDR1 SGHVS, CDR2 FQNEAQ. DNA of the CDR3: TGTGCCAGCACCAAAGGAGGGGTTAGAGAGACCCAGTACTTC. Encoded protein: CASTKGGVRETQYF.

V is TRBV4-2 and J is TRBJ1-2; D not resolved. CDR1 is LGHNA and CDR2 is YNFKEQ in the germline V gene. This CDR3 has 19 amino acids. The ends were cut back, 1 base at V and 8 bases at J, with 29 bases in the middle. The CDR3 DNA is TGTGCCAGCAGCCAAGCCCCCAGCTACGGGCCGACCCCCTTACGAGGCTACACCTTC. Encoded protein: CASSQAPSYGPTPLRGYTF.

The CDR3 spells CSVGRASNYGYTF. CDR3 in DNA: TGCAGCGTGGGCAGGGCCTCTAACTATGGCTACACCTTC. This chain connects TRBV29-1 to TRBJ1-2; maybe TRBD1 (5 bases). The germline gives CDR1 SQVTM, CDR2 ANQGSEA. V was cut by 6 bases and J by 0 bases, with 11 bases left in between. The CDR3 is 13 amino acids.

The chain carries TRBV29-1 and TRBJ2-1, with 8 bases matching TRBD2. CDR3 length: 16 residues. With V trimmed by 1 base and J by 8 bases, 13 bases remained unmatched. From germline, CDR1 is SQVTM and CDR2 ANQGSEA. The CDR3 nucleotides are TGCAGCGTTGAAGCGGGAACGGGGGGGAGGCGCGATGAGCAGTTCTTC. This codes for CSVEAGTGGRRDEQFF.

The rearrangement joins TRBV6-6 to TRBJ2-7; a weak D match, TRBD1 (5 bases). CDR1 is MNHNY and CDR2 is SVGAGI in the germline V gene (reference sequence). CDR3 length: 15 amino acids. Trimming stripped 6 bases from V and 3 bases from J, with 18 bases between. CDR3 sequence: CASSSTATPNYEQYF. The DNA of the CDR3 is TGTGCCAGCAGCTCGACAGCGACGCCCAACTACGAGCAGTACTTC.

The rearrangement links TRBV28 to TRBJ1-5; no definite D call. CDR1 and CDR2 (germline): MDHEN, SYDVKM. This CDR3 has 13 residues. V was pared by 7 bases and J by 8 bases, with 15 bases between. The CDR3 region is CASNDSPTKPQHF. CDR3 in DNA: TGTGCCAGCAACGACTCCCCGACGAAGCCCCAGCATTTT.

The chain has TRBV29-1 and TRBJ2-5; TRBD2 aligns across 7 bases. Trimming at V came to 6 bases and at J to 5 bases, leaving 9 bases not matched to a gene. The CDR3 has 13 residues. CDR1 SQVTM and CDR2 ANQGSEA come from the germline V gene. CDR3 amino acids: CSVRGGGRETQYF. As DNA, the CDR3 is TGCAGCGTCCGCGGGGGTGGCCGGGAGACCCAGTACTTC.

This clone was seen a handful of times. The rearrangement links TRBV19 to TRBJ2-7; D is undetermined. Germline values: CDR1 LNHDA, CDR2 SQIVND (reference sequence). The CDR3 consists of 11 residues. V lost 6 bases to trimming and J lost 5 bases, with 8 bases between them. Here the CDR3 reads CASRTGNEQYF. CDR3 nucleotides: TGTGCCAGTAGGACTGGCAACGAGCAGTACTTC.

In nucleotides, the CDR3 is TGTGCCAGCAGCGTTCTAGCGGGGCCAGTGGGCGAGCAGTACTTC. Its translation is CASSVLAGPVGEQYF. The rearrangement links TRBV7-2 to TRBJ2-7, with 9 nucleotides matching TRBD2. CDR1 SGHTA and CDR2 FQGNSA come from the germline V gene. The ends lost 5 bases at V and 6 bases at J; junction bases unmatched: 11. The CDR3 has 15 residues.

This clone came up once. The chain combines TRBV7-6 with TRBJ1-1, with 7 bases lining up with TRBD1. Trimming took 4 bases from V and 1 from J; bases not matched to a gene: 9. CDR3 length: 16 residues. Germline-derived CDR1 and CDR2 are SGHVS and FNYEAQ. CDR3 amino acids: CASSSTFRGANTEAFF. CDR3 DNA sequence: TGTGCCAGCAGCTCAACTTTCAGGGGGGCGAACACTGAAGCTTTCTTT.

Here the CDR3 reads CASSAWGTEAFF. The DNA of the CDR3 is TGTGCCAGCAGCGCCTGGGGCACTGAAGCTTTCTTT. The chain couples TRBV9 to TRBJ1-1; D is unclear. Germline V gene data show CDR1 as SGDLS and CDR2 as YYNGEE. This CDR3 region has 12 residues. V was trimmed by 3 bases and J by 4 bases, leaving 7 bases between them.

This rearrangement joins TRBV7-2 to TRBJ1-1; 8 bases are shared with TRBD1. The germline gives CDR1 SGHTA, CDR2 FQGNSA. V lost 2 bases to trimming and J lost 3 bases; unmatched junction nucleotides: 8. The CDR3 consists of 16 residues. CDR3 region: CASSLNLLTGDTEAFF. The CDR3 nucleotides read TGTGCCAGCAGCTTAAATTTATTGACAGGGGACACTGAAGCTTTCTTT.

The V gene is TRBV19, the J gene TRBJ1-1, with D possibly being TRBD1 (6 bases). V was pared by 4 bases and J by 5 bases, with 14 bases between. Per germline, CDR1 LNHDA and CDR2 SQIVND (reference sequence). The CDR3 length is 14 residues. The CDR3 nucleotides are TGTGCCAGTAGTAGTGGACGGGGGGCTACTGAAGCTTTCTTT. Protein sequence: CASSSGRGATEAFF.

This chain joins TRBV28 and TRBJ2-5, with D tentatively TRBD2 (6 bases). This CDR3 comprises 16 residues. Looked up from germline, CDR1 is MDHEN and CDR2 is SYDVKM. V lost 5 bases to trimming and J lost 1 base, with 17 bases between them. This CDR3 is CASSLRGSGLQETQYF. CDR3 DNA sequence: TGTGCCAGCAGTCTTCGGGGGTCGGGGCTCCAAGAGACCCAGTACTTC.

V and J are TRBV7-2 and TRBJ2-2; possibly TRBD1 for D (5 bases). In germline, CDR1 is SGHTA, CDR2 FQGNSA. This CDR3 is built from 15 residues. V shed 1 base and J shed 4 bases, with 10 bases lying between them. The CDR3 region has the DNA TGTGCCAGCAGCTTAGGGGGCTTCTTCACCGGGGAGCTGTTTTTT. Translation gives CASSLGGFFTGELFF. The complete variable domain, with remaining parts taken from reference TRBV7-2 and TRBJ2-2, reads GAGVSQSPSNKVTEKGKDVELRCDPISGHTALYWYRQSLGQGLEFLIYFQGNSAPDKSGLPSDRFSAERTGGSVSTLTIQRTQQEDSAVYLCASSLGGFFTGELFFGEGSRLTVL.

V gene TRBV5-1 combines with J gene TRBJ1-4, with D possibly being TRBD1 (5 bases). V dropped 1 base and J dropped 8 bases, with 18 bases sitting between them. This CDR3 is built from 16 residues. CDR1 is SGHRS and CDR2 is YFSETQ in the germline V gene. The CDR3 DNA is TGCGCCAGCAGCTTGAGTCGAGGATCCCGGGGGGAAAAACTGTTTTTT. Its protein product is CASSLSRGSRGEKLFF.